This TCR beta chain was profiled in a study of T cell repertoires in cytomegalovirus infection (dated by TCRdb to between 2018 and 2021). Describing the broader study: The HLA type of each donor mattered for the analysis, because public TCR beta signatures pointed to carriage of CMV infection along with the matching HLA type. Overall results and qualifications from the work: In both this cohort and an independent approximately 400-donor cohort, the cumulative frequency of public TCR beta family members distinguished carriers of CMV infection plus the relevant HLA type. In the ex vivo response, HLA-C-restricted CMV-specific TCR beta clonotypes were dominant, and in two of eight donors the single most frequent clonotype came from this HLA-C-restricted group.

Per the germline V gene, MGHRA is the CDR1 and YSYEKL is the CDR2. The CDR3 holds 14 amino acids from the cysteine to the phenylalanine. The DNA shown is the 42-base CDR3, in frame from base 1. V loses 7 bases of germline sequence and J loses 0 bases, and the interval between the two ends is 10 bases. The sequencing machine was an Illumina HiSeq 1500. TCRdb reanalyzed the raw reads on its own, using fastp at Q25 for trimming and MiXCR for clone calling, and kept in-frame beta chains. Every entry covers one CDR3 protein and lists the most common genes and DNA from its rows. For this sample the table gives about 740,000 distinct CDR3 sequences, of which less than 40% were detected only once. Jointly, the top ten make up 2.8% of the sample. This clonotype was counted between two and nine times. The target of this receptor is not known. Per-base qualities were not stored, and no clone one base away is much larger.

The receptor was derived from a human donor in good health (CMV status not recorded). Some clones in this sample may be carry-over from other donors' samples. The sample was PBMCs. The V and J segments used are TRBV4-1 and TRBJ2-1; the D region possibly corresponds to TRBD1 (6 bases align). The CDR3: CASNTGSSYNEQFF. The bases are TGCGCCAGCAATACAGGGAGCTCCTACAATGAGCAGTTCTTC.